This T cell receptor (beta chain) is drawn from a study of monozygotic twins with inflammatory bowel disease (dated by TCRdb to the late 2010s). Regarding the study in general: The full study comprised around 28 monozygotic twin pairs: nine German pairs (four IBD-concordant, five IBD-discordant) and 19 IBD-discordant Danish pairs. Each individual had, on average, about 151 000 unique TCRalpha sequences and 181 000 unique TCRbeta sequences available for analysis. The search for disease-associated traits relied mainly on comparing IBD patients with their genetically identical healthy co-twins within discordant pairs.

Comment on this clonotype: Its recognized antigen is unknown.

From each donor, a roughly 2.5 ml peripheral blood sample was collected into PAXgene tubes and stored at -80 degrees C. Without any T cell sorting, total RNA was extracted from whole blood using the PAXgene blood miRNA kit on an automated QIAcube. Peripheral blood from monozygotic twin pairs who were concordant or discordant for inflammatory bowel disease underwent deep TCRalpha and TCRbeta repertoire profiling using unique molecular barcoding. Smoking habits were recorded for all twin pairs, with individuals classified as current, former or never smokers. To prepare the library, 5' RACE was applied. Each TCR library was prepared from 3,000 to 4,000 ng of total RNA. cDNA was synthesized with SMARTScribe reverse transcriptase in eight separate reactions per sample. During cDNA synthesis, template switching was used to introduce unique molecular identifiers that contained a 6-nucleotide sample barcode. Amplification of TCRalpha and TCRbeta cDNA involved two nested PCRs of approximately 16 and 10 cycles, and each PCR was followed by bead purification. Before amplification, the cDNA was treated with uracil DNA-glycosylase and purified using the QIAquick PCR purification kit. In the second PCR, Illumina TruSeq-compatible adapters and sample-specific barcodes were added. TapeStation and Qubit were used to check library quality and concentration, and 5 ng of each library went into the pool. Sequencing of pooled libraries was carried out on an Illumina HiSeq2500 single-index Rapid Run using 2 x 100 bp reads and custom sequencing primers. Regarding the original processing steps: MiGEC version 1.2.6 was used for UMI-based consensus assembly, which corrected PCR and sequencing errors. MiXCR version 2.1.1 was used to carry out V(D)J alignment, clonotype assembly and CDR3 extraction. To normalise gene usage, clonotype sharing and MAIT/NKT TCR abundance, the analysis used the top 1000, 10 000 and 20 000 clonotypes per sample. After downsampling to 27 000 UMIs, diversity was calculated as the inverse Simpson index using the vegan R package. Paired Mann-Whitney U tests were applied to discordant twin pairs, with Benjamini-Hochberg correction for multiple testing. TCRdb reprocessed the raw reads; every CDR3 protein sequence is a single record, and DNA is not supplied. V and J calls and clone size were set by TCRdb, not the authors. The sample table on file contains approximately 380,000 distinct CDR3 sequences. The ten biggest clones cover approximately 2.4% of the sample.

The full study reports these points: Distinction between different T cell subtypes could not be achieved in the analysis. Measured by the inverse Simpson index, TCRbeta repertoire diversity was lower in IBD patients than in their healthy co-twins. No difference in repertoire similarity was observed between concordant and discordant twins, possibly owing to limited statistical power. Fewer clonotypes were shared with other individuals by IBD patients than by healthy twins, most markedly in patients showing signs of disease activity. Differing immunosuppressive treatments among patients may have added background noise and inter-individual variability to the repertoires. No single strong signal or clonotype linked to IBD turned up in the results, so the idea that one exists was not supported.

The germline V gene encodes CDR1 MGHDK and CDR2 SYGVNS. The CDR3 holds 15 amino acids from the cysteine to the phenylalanine. No nucleotide data were recorded. The rearrangement joined TRBV25-1 to TRBJ2-2; TCRdb selects TRBD1, and the lack of DNA leaves this call unchecked. The sequence came from a human donor with ulcerative colitis or Crohn's disease, or a healthy co-twin of an affected twin (not recorded which). The sample was blood. CDR3 sequence: CASSEGTGIAGELFF.